This TCR beta chain originates from a study of blood T cell repertoires in COVID-19. Study in general: Both acute and convalescent COVID-19 samples were obtained from the United States, Italy and Spain. Nucleic acid was either cDNA or gDNA, and it came from T cells, B-cell-depleted T cells, or PBMCs.

Per the original methods: Quantification of nucleated cells was approximated via reference gene primer amplification. Libraries were prepared by immunoSEQ multiplex PCR; TCRdb keeps only in-frame clonotypes and omits some of them. V and J calls and clone size are copied from that table; D and trimming were computed from the DNA. The data hold hundreds of thousands of clones, with 86% observed a single time. Sequencing was carried out using peripheral blood. This sequence originates from a woman at least 80 years old with COVID-19, enrolled during active disease.

The CDR3 DNA follows: TGTGCCAGCTCTCCGTATGAAAAACTGTTTTTT. Translating gives CASSPYEKLFF. The chain is built from TRBV7-9 and TRBJ1-4; the D is unclear. There are 11 residues in the CDR3. Germline V gene sequence: CDR1 SEHNR, CDR2 FQNEAQ (reference sequence). V lost 8 bases and J 6 bases, leaving 7 bases between the germline ends.